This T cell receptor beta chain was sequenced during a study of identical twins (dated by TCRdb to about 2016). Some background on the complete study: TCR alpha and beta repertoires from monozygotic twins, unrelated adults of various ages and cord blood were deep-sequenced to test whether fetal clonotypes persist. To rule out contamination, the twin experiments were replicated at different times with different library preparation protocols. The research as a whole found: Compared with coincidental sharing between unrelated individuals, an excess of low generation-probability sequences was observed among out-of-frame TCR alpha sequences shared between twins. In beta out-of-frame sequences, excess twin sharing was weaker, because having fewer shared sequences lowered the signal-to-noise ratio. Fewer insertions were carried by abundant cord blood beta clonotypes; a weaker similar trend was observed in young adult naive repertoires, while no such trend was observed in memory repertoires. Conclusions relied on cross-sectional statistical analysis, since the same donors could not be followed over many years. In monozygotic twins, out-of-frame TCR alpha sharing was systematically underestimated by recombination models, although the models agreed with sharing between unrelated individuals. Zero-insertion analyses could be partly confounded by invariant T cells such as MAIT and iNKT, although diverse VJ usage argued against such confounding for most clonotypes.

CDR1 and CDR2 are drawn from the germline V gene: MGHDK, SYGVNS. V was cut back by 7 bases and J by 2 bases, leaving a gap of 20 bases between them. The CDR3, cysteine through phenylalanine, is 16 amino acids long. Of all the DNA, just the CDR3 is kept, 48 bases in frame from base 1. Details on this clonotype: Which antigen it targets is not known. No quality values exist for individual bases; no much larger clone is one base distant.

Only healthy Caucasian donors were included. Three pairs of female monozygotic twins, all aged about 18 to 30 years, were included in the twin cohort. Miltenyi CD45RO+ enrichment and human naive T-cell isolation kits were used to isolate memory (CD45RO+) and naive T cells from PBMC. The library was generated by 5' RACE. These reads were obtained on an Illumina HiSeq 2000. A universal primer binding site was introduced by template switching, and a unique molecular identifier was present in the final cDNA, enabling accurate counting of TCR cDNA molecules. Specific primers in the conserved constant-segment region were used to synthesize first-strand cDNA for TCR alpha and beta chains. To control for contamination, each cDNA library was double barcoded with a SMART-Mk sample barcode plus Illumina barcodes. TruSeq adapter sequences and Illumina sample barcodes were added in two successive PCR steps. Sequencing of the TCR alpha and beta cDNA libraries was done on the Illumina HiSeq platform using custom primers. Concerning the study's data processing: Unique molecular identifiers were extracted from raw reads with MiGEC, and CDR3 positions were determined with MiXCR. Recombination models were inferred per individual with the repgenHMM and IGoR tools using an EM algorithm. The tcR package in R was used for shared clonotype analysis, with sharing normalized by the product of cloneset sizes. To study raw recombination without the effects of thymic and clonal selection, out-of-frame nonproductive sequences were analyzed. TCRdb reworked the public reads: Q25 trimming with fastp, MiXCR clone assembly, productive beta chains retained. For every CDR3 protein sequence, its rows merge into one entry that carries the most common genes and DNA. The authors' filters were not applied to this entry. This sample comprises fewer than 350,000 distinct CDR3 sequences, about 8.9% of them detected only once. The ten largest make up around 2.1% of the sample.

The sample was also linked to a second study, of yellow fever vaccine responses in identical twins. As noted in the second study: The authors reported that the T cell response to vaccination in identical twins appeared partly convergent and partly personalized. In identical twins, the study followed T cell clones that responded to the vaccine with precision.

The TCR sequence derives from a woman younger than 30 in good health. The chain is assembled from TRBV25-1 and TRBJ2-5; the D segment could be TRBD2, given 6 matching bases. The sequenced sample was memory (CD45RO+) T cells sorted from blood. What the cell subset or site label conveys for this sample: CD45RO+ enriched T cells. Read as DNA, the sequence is TGTGCCAGCACTAAGGGACTTTGGGGACCGCAAGAGACCCAGTACTTC. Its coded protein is CASTKGLWGPQETQYF.